This T cell receptor beta chain comes out of a study of T cell repertoires in aging, cancer and after chemotherapy. In the study overall: Donors were grouped into six age bands spanning 30 or younger through 70 or older. Patients with chronic lymphocytic leukemia were sampled before and after fludarabine- or bendamustine-based chemotherapy. Study results and limitations: The repertoire data cannot show anything about immunological memory following chemotherapy. Across the chemotherapy interval, each cancer cohort showed higher median generation probability, suggesting thymic rebound.

This clonotype was seen a few times. The antigen is not known. Peripheral blood genomic DNA, not sorted cells or RNA, was the template. Germline loops: CDR1 ENHRY, CDR2 SYGVKD. The J segment lost 3 bases and the V segment lost 11 bases, leaving 12 bases of the junction unmatched. The CDR3 sequence is 15 residues long. A mixed TRB-A/B primer pool amplified rearranged TRB by multiplex touch-down PCR. TCRdb reprocessed the multiplex PCR reads with MiXCR, giving one entry per CDR3 protein. The sample has 4,000 to 5,000 distinct CDR3 sequences, more than 25% seen once. The specimen sequenced was blood. This sequence was found in a human donor with a blood cancer. The rearrangement joins TRBV10-3 to TRBJ2-3, with 9 bases identical to TRBD2. The CDR3 coding sequence is TGTGCCGCTATGGGGGGGGGACTAGCAACAGATACGCAGTATTTT. Its translation is CAAMGGGLATDTQYF.